This T cell receptor (beta chain) was identified in a study of OX40 agonist ivuxolimab in advanced cancers. Study context: An agonistic anti-OX40 (CD134) antibody, ivuxolimab, was used to treat the patients. It was permissible to have had prior anti-PD-1, anti-PD-L1 or anti-CTLA-4 therapy, and more than 30% had some.

TCRdb's copy holds only in-frame clones and misses some; the assay was immunoSEQ multiplex PCR. This sample has over 85,000 clones; 90% to 95% occur once, and the top ten carry 0.26%. Whole-study results and caveats: At 0.1 to 3.0 mg/kg and by week 6, clonal expansion occurred in CD4+ and CD8+ blood T cells.

Concerning this clone: Its target is not known.

Trimming cost V 8 bases and J 4 bases, with 12 bases left between them. CDR1 and CDR2 (germline): ENHRY, SYGVKD. This CDR3 is 13 amino acids long. Sequencing used CD4+ or CD8+ T cells sorted from blood, obtained in a trial of the OX40 agonist ivuxolimab. This sequence joins TRBV10-3 and TRBJ2-1, with D perhaps TRBD1 (7 bases). The source of this sequence is an adult with an advanced solid tumor such as melanoma, head and neck, liver or kidney cancer. Written as DNA, the CDR3 is TGTGCCATCGCGGGACAGCAGTACAATGAGCAGTTCTTC. Protein: CAIAGQQYNEQFF.